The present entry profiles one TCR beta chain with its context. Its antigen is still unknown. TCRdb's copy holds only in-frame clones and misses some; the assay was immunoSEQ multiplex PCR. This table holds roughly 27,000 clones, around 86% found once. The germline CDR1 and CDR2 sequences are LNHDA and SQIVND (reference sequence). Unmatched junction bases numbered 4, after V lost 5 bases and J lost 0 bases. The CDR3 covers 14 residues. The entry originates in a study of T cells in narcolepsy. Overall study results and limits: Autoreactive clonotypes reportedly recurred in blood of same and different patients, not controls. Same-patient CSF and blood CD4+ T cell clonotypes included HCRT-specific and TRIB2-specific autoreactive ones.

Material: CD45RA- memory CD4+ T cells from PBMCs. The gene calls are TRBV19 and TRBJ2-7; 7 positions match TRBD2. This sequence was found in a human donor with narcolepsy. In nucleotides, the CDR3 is TGTGCCAGTAGTTTTTCGGGGGGCTCCTACGAGCAGTACTTC. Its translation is CASSFSGGSYEQYF.